Presented here are 18 T cell receptor beta chains from one specimen sequenced in a study of blood T cells in healthy people across ages (dated by TCRdb to the mid-2010s). The library came from 5' RACE. For sequencing, an Illumina HiSeq 2500 was employed. A second PCR of 7 to 11 cycles was run with a J-beta primer mix and a sample-barcoded 5' primer. Using fastp trimming at Q25 and MiXCR clonotype assembly, TCRdb reanalyzed the public sequencing data and kept in-frame beta chains. Rows matching on CDR3 protein sequence are summarized as one entry with the most common DNA and genes. The sample table holds approximately 1,100,000 distinct CDR3 sequences, of which 35% to 50% were seen once. The ten largest clones take up about 20% of the sample. Specimen: blood. The receptors come from a woman aged 60 to 75 in good health.

In the case of this clonotype: A junction boundary mismatches the germline segment, possibly from a read error. The chain couples TRBV10-3 to TRBJ2-3, with a possible D match to TRBD2 (6 bases). CDR1 ENHRY and CDR2 SYGVKD come from the germline V gene. The length of the CDR3 is 14 residues. As DNA, the CDR3 is TGTGCCATCACCGGGGGTCCCCACACAGATACGCGGTATTTT. Amino acid sequence: CAITGGPHTDTRYF.

In this sample, this clonotype turned up a few times. As DNA, the CDR3 is TGTGCCAGCAGCCAGGGACATCCGGGGGAGCAGTACTTC. Its translation: CASSQGHPGEQYF. The gene calls are TRBV14 and TRBJ2-5; D may correspond to TRBD1 or TRBD2 (6 bases each). The germline CDR1 and CDR2 sequences are SGHDN and FVKESK. V was shortened by 3 bases and J by 11 bases, with 16 bases between the two germline ends. This CDR3 has 13 residues. The entire variable domain, with the rest obtained from reference TRBV14 and TRBJ2-5, is as follows: EAGVTQFPSHSVIEKGQTVTLRCDPISGHDNLYWYRRVMGKEIKFLLHFVKESKQDESGMPNNRFLAERTGGTYSTLKVQPAELEDSGVYFCASSQGHPGEQYFGPGTRLLVL.

To note about this clonotype: One junction end does not reproduce the germline sequence, and a read error may be involved. The chain recombines TRBV2 with TRBJ2-1; TRBD1 aligns across 7 bases. Germline lookup yields CDR1 SNHLY and CDR2 FYNNEI. The CDR3 is 13 amino acids. In DNA form, the CDR3 reads TGTGCCGGCAGTGATCCCCCACAGGGGCTGGAGTTCTTC. Translating gives CAGSDPPQGLEFF.

This chain links TRBV15 with TRBJ2-2; D not resolved. CDR3 length equals 16 residues. Germline assignment: CDR1 LNHNV and CDR2 YYDKDF (reference sequence). Deletions cut 0 bases from V and 0 bases from J, with 8 bases between. DNA of the CDR3: TGTGCCACCAGCAGAGATGAAACAGCGAACACCGGGGAGCTGTTTTTT. It codes for CATSRDETANTGELFF. Together with reference TRBV15 and TRBJ2-2, the CDR3 gives the full variable domain: DAMVIQNPRYQVTQFGKPVTLSCSQTLNHNVMYWYQQKSSQAPKLLFHYYDKDFNNEADTPDNFQSRRPNTSFCFLDIRSPGLGDTAMYLCATSRDETANTGELFFGEGSRLTVL.

J is TRBJ2-7 and V is TRBV29-1; no clear D gene. V dropped 4 bases and J dropped 7 bases, with 17 bases sitting between them. Per the germline V gene, CDR1 is SQVTM and CDR2 is ANQGSEA. This CDR3 is 13 amino acids long. CDR3 region: CSVGDSRHNEQYF. CDR3 DNA: TGCAGCGTTGGTGACTCCCGACACAATGAGCAGTACTTC.

This clonotype was observed a handful of times. The V call is TRBV5-1, the J call TRBJ1-5; TRBD1 might be the D (5 bases). The V and J ends lost 0 bases and 2 bases respectively, with 9 bases between them. The CDR3 runs to 15 residues. Germline CDR1 reads SGHRS; CDR2 reads YFSETQ. This chain's CDR3 is CASSLGWGGNQPQHF. In nucleotides, the CDR3 is TGCGCCAGCAGCTTGGGATGGGGGGGCAATCAGCCCCAGCATTTT.

In this sample, this clonotype turned up a few times. The chain employs TRBV7-9 and TRBJ2-7; 9 bases agree with TRBD2. Germline V gene lookup returns CDR1 SEHNR and CDR2 FQNEAQ (reference sequence). J gave up 2 bases and V 4 bases, and 3 bases lay outside the gene matches. The CDR3 covers 14 residues. The CDR3 spells CASSSSSGAYEQYF. The CDR3 DNA reads as TGTGCCAGCAGCTCATCTAGCGGGGCCTACGAGCAGTACTTC.

This clonotype was seen at least ten times. The chain is built from TRBV7-9 and TRBJ2-1; D uncertain. Germline loops: CDR1 SEHNR, CDR2 FQNEAQ (reference sequence). With 5 bases removed from V and 8 bases from J, the gap between germline ends came to 16 bases. CDR3 size: 14 residues. CDR3 in DNA: TGTGCCAGCAGCCCTCCGGTAGCAAGCGATGAGCAGTTCTTC. It codes for CASSPPVASDEQFF.

In its sample, this clonotype was seen a few times. The chain joins TRBV18 to TRBJ2-5; the D is unclear. V lost 5 bases to trimming and J lost 5 bases, with 6 bases between them. This CDR3 is built from 11 residues. The germline V gene has CDR1 KGHSH and CDR2 LQKENI. In DNA, the CDR3 is TGTGCCAGCTCAGACAAGGAGACCCAGTACTTC. The encoded protein is CASSDKETQYF.

The table lists this clonotype with a few counts. The genes are TRBV12-3 or TRBV12-4 and TRBJ1-2; 7 nucleotides match TRBD1. The J segment lost 3 bases and the V segment lost 7 bases, leaving 5 bases of the junction unmatched. The CDR3 runs to 13 residues. CDR3 coding DNA: TGTGCCAGCACTCGGGACAGTCACTATGGCTACACCTTC. As protein: CASTRDSHYGYTF.

This clonotype was recorded at least ten times. The chain uses TRBV29-1 and TRBJ2-1, with 7 bases lining up with TRBD2. This CDR3 has 14 amino acids. After removal of 4 bases from V and 6 bases from J, the junction contained 9 bases not matched to a gene. Germline CDR1 is SQVTM and CDR2 is ANQGSEA. For the CDR3, the DNA is TGCAGCGTTGCGGGGGGTGAGCAACTCAATGAGCAGTTCTTC. It yields the protein CSVAGGEQLNEQFF.

This clonotype showed up many times. The chain has TRBV12-3 or TRBV12-4 and TRBJ2-7; 9 bases line up with TRBD1. CDR3 size: 14 residues. The trim removed 2 bases at V and 4 bases at J, leaving 3 bases unmatched. The CDR3 DNA is TGTGCCAGCAGTTTAACGGGACAGGGATACGAGCAGTACTTC. Its translation is CASSLTGQGYEQYF.

The V and J genes are TRBV28 and TRBJ2-7, with D possibly being TRBD1 or TRBD2 (5 bases each). CDR1 is MDHEN and CDR2 is SYDVKM in the germline V gene. Trimming cost V 6 bases and J 12 bases, with 15 bases left between them. The CDR3 loop spans 11 amino acids. CDR3 bases: TGTGCCAGCAGCCCCGGGACGAAGCGGTACTTC. Its protein is CASSPGTKRYF.

This clonotype was recorded a few times. The gene calls are TRBV20-1 and TRBJ2-5; TRBD2 agrees at 9 bases. V was clipped by 6 bases and J by 2 bases; unmatched bases: 4. CDR1 DFQATT and CDR2 SNEGSKA come from the germline V gene (reference sequence). This CDR3 is 13 amino acids long. CDR3 protein: CSAQGLAQETQYF. The CDR3 DNA reads TGCAGTGCCCAGGGACTAGCTCAAGAGACCCAGTACTTC.

The table lists this clonotype with a few counts. J is TRBJ1-2 and V is TRBV2, with D possibly being TRBD1 (6 bases). CDR1 and CDR2 (germline): SNHLY, FYNNEI. This CDR3 is built from 13 residues. Trimming pared 4 bases from V and 7 bases from J, leaving 13 bases between. CDR3 bases: TGTGCCAGCAGTGTTTCACAGGGTCCTGGCTACACCTTC. Its protein product is CASSVSQGPGYTF. The full variable domain, rest sourced from reference TRBV2 and TRBJ1-2, is EPEVTQTPSHQVTQMGQEVILRCVPISNHLYFYWYRQILGQKVEFLVSFYNNEISEKSEIFDDQFSVERPDGSNFTLKIRSTKLEDSAMYFCASSVSQGPGYTFGSGTRLTVV.

This clonotype turned up a few times. The rearrangement joins TRBV9 to TRBJ2-5; D is unclear. Trimming took off 2 bases at V and 1 base at J, with 12 bases between the two ends. Germline CDR1 is SGDLS and CDR2 is YYNGEE. The CDR3 runs to 15 residues. CDR3 residues: CASSVGGGPQETQYF. The CDR3 DNA reads as TGTGCCAGCAGCGTTGGTGGCGGCCCCCAAGAGACCCAGTACTTC.

In its sample, this clonotype was seen a few times. The chain employs TRBV5-1 and TRBJ1-2; 7 bases align to TRBD1. This CDR3 has 13 amino acids. Trimming cost V 3 bases and J 8 bases; bases outside gene matches: 7. Germline V gene sequence: CDR1 SGHRS, CDR2 YFSETQ. Written as DNA, the CDR3 is TGCGCCAGCAGCTCGGGACAGCGCAACGGCTACACCTTC. Its translation is CASSSGQRNGYTF.

This clonotype was seen more than once but under ten times. V usage is TRBV28 and J usage is TRBJ2-1; a weak D match, TRBD1 (5 bases). The CDR3 consists of 14 residues. V lost 4 bases and J 7 bases, leaving 14 bases between the germline ends. Germline loops: CDR1 MDHEN, CDR2 SYDVKM. This CDR3 reads CASSSGQVRNEQFF. The CDR3 region has the DNA TGTGCCAGCAGTTCAGGGCAGGTTAGGAATGAGCAGTTCTTC.